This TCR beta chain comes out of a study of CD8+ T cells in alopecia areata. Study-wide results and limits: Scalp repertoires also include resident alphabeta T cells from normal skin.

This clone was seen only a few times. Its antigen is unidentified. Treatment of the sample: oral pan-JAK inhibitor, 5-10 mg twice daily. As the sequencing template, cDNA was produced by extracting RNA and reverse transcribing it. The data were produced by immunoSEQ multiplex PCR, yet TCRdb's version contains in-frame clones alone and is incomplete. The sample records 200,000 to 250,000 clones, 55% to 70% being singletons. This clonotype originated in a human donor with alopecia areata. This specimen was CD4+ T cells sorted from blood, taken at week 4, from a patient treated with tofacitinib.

CDR3: CASSQDRARWETQYF. As DNA, the CDR3 is TGTGCCAGCAGCCAAGACAGGGCTCGGTGGGAGACCCAGTACTTC. The rearrangement uses TRBV4-2 and TRBJ2-5, with D possibly matching TRBD1 (5 bases). V lost 0 bases and J lost 5, with 13 bases in between. The CDR3 is 15 residues long. The V gene's germline CDR1 is LGHNA and CDR2 YNFKEQ.